This TCR beta chain was captured by sequencing in a study of technical replicates of blood from several donors. Germline V gene lookup returns CDR1 SGHTA and CDR2 FQGNSA. The CDR3 extends over 17 amino acids. With 5 bases clipped from V and 2 bases from J, the junction kept 12 bases outside the gene matches. Sequenced by immunoSEQ multiplex PCR; TCRdb stores in-frame clones only, minus some. The table has roughly 93,000 clones, more than 90% seen once. What was sequenced was T cells isolated from PBMCs. The clonotype originates from a human donor in good health. V usage is TRBV7-2 and J usage is TRBJ2-5; 9 bases map to TRBD2. The CDR3 sequence: CASSQLASGAIQETQYF. CDR3 nucleotide sequence: TGTGCCAGCAGCCAGTTGGCTAGCGGGGCTATTCAAGAGACCCAGTACTTC.